This TCR beta chain was documented in a study of shared clonotypes between healthy human individuals. Looking at the study overall: CD4 naive and CD4 memory each took three plates per donor, while CD8 naive took two and CD8 memory one.

As concerns this clone: The antigen remains unidentified.

Assay used: immunoSEQ multiplex PCR; TCRdb lists only in-frame clones, some missing. The sample includes 2 million to 2.5 million clones, roughly 94% of them seen just once. General study findings and limits: For naive CD4 cells, approximately 4.7% of clonotypes were shared across a handful of donors.

As defined, naive CD8 cells were CD45RO-negative and positively selected for CCR7, with terminally differentiated effector memory CD45RA+ cells excluded. The donors were adults (healthy and HIV-negative) with no recent acute infections or vaccinations. This CDR3 is built from 14 residues. V gave up 4 bases and J gave up 4 bases, with 14 bases separating them. CDR1 is SGDLS, CDR2 YYNGEE, per germline. The clonotype comes from a man aged 18-30 years in good health. J is TRBJ1-2 and V is TRBV9, with TRBD1 as a possible D gene (6 bases). Sample: naive CD8+ T cells sorted from blood. This CDR3 reads CASSLGDNGYGYTF. Written as DNA, the CDR3 is TGTGCCAGCAGCTTGGGGGACAACGGCTATGGCTACACCTTC.